The clone carrying this TCR beta chain was recorded at least ten times. This may be a read error: a much more frequent sequence differs by one nucleotide. This entry is derived from a study of CD8 T cells in ankylosing spondylitis. TCRdb redid the calling of the 5' RACE reads with MiXCR, one entry per CDR3 protein. Here the sample spans some 38,000 distinct CDR3 sequences, about 9.4% being singletons. V gave up 0 bases and J gave up 3 bases, with 12 bases separating them. This CDR3 comprises 15 residues. Germline V gene data show CDR1 as SQVTM and CDR2 as ANQGSEA. The chain recombines TRBV29-1 with TRBJ2-1; D not certain. This sequence was found in a male donor with ankylosing spondylitis or in good health (not recorded which). Sequencing was done on a sample of blood, either unsorted or a sorted T cell fraction (not recorded which). CDR3 loop: CSVEEGPPGYNEQFF. In DNA, the CDR3 is TGCAGCGTTGAAGAGGGCCCCCCAGGCTACAATGAGCAGTTCTTC.